This T cell receptor beta chain derives from a study of CD8 T cells in ankylosing spondylitis. Findings and caveats of the study: Characteristic of ankylosing spondylitis blood, it appeared, was a TCR beta motif comprising 7 to 9 highly homologous variants.

TCRdb re-derived calls from the 5' RACE reads in MiXCR, one entry per CDR3 protein. The sample has 200,000 to 250,000 distinct CDR3 sequences; approximately 8% are singletons. This clonotype was seen repeatedly, ten times or more. The antigen remains undetermined. This CDR3 has 13 residues. Trimming cost V 0 bases and J 10 bases, with 8 bases left between them. Germline V gene data show CDR1 as SGHNT and CDR2 as YYREEE (reference sequence). This rearrangement joins TRBV5-4 to TRBJ1-6; D remains unclear. The sample was blood, either unsorted or a sorted T cell fraction (not recorded which). This TCR was sampled from a female donor with ankylosing spondylitis or in good health (not recorded which). CDR3 in DNA: TGTGCCAGCAGCTTGGAGAGCGGATCACCCCTCCACTTT. This gives the protein CASSLESGSPLHF. The full variable domain, completed using reference TRBV5-4 and TRBJ1-6, is ETGVTQSPTHLIKTRGQQVTLRCSSQSGHNTVSWYQQALGQGPQFIFQYYREEENGRGNFPPRFSGLQFPNYSSELNVNALELDDSALYLCASSLESGSPLHFGNGTRLTVT.